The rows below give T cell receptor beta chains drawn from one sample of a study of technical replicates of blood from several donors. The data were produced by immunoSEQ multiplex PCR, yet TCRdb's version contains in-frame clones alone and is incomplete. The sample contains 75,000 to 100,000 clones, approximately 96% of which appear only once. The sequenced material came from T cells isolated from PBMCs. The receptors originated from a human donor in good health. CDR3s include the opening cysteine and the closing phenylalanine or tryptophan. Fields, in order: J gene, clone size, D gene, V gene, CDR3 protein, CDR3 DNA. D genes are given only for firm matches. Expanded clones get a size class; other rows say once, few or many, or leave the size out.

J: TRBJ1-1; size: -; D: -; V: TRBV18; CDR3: CASSPPRQPLNTEAFF; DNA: TGTGCCAGCTCACCACCGCGACAGCCTTTGAACACTGAAGCTTTCTTT
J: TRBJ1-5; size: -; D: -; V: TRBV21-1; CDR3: CASIRTPRSQPQHF; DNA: TGTGCCAGCATTCGGACACCCCGTAGTCAGCCCCAGCATTTT
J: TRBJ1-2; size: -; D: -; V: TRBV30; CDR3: CAWTTLLGHGYTF; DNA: TGTGCCTGGACTACCCTCCTTGGGCATGGCTACACCTTC
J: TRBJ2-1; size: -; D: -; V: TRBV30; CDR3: CAWSAAEDEQFF; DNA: TGTGCCTGGAGTGCCGCCGAGGATGAGCAGTTCTTC
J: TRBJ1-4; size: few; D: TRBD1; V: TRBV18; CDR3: CASSPPGQGEEKLFF; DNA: TGTGCCAGCTCACCACCGGGACAGGGGGAGGAAAAACTGTTTTTT
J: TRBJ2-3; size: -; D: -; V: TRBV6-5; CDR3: CASSYFHSDTQYF; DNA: TGTGCCAGCAGTTACTTCCACTCAGATACGCAGTATTTT
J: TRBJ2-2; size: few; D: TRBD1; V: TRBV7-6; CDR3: CASSLAYGTGETGELFF; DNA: TGTGCCAGCAGCTTAGCATACGGGACAGGGGAAACCGGGGAGCTGTTTTTT
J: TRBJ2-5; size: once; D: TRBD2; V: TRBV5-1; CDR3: CASSSGTSGAGETQYF; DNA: TGCGCCAGCAGCTCTGGGACTAGCGGGGCAGGTGAGACCCAGTACTTC
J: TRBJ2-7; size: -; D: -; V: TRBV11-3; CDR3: CASSPPRQGIRDYEQYF; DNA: TGTGCCAGCAGCCCCCCCCGTCAGGGGATTCGAGACTACGAGCAGTACTTC
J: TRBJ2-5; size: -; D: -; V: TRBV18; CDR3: CASSPPRVTEETQYF; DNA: TGTGCCAGCTCACCACCGAGGGTTACGGAAGAGACCCAGTACTTC
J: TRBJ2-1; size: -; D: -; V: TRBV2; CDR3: CASSGGGPPSYNEQFF; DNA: TGTGCCAGCAGTGGGGGAGGCCCACCCTCCTACAATGAGCAGTTCTTC
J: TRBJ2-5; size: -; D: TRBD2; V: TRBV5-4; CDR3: CASSFGLAGGVQETQYF; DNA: TGTGCCAGCAGCTTCGGTCTAGCGGGAGGAGTACAGGAGACCCAGTACTTC
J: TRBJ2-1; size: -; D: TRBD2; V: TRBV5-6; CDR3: CASSWTSVSYNEQFF; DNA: TGTGCCAGCAGCTGGACTAGCGTCTCCTACAATGAGCAGTTCTTC
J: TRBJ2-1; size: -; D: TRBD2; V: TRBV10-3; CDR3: CATWTSGSLNEQFF; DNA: TGTGCCACCTGGACTAGCGGGAGTCTTAATGAGCAGTTCTTC
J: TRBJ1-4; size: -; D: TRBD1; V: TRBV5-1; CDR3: CASSLTGAELFF; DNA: TGCGCCAGCAGCTTGACAGGGGCGGAACTGTTTTTT
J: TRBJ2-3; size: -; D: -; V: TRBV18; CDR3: CASSIDRRAYDTQYF; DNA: TGTGCCAGCTCAATTGACAGACGAGCTTATGATACGCAGTATTTT
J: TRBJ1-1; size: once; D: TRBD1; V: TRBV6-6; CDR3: CASSAQNRGRLEAFF; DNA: TGTGCCAGCAGTGCCCAGAACAGGGGTCGCCTTGAAGCTTTCTTT
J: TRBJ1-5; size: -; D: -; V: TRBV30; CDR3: CAWSVGDYSNQPQHF; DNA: TGTGCCTGGAGTGTAGGGGATTATAGCAATCAGCCCCAGCATTTT
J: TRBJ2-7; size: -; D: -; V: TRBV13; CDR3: CASHREQLNEQYF; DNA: TGTGCCAGTCACAGGGAGCAGCTCAACGAGCAGTACTTC
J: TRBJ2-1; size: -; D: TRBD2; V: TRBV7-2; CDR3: CASSLELAGVSGNEQFF; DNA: TGTGCCAGCAGCTTAGAGCTAGCGGGAGTGTCCGGCAATGAGCAGTTCTTC
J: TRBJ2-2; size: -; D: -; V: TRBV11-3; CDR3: CASSLASAGELFF; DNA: TGTGCCAGCAGCTTAGCTAGCGCCGGGGAGCTGTTTTTT
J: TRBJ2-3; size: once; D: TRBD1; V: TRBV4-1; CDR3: CASSQIDRGTDTQYF; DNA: TGCGCCAGCAGCCAAATAGACAGGGGCACAGATACGCAGTATTTT
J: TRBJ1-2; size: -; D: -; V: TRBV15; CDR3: CATSRERWDGYTF; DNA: TGTGCCACCAGCAGAGAGCGGTGGGATGGCTACACCTTC
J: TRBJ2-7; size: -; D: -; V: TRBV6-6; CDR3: CASSLLGGGVEQYF; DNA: TGTGCCAGCAGCCTATTAGGGGGGGGCGTCGAGCAGTACTTC
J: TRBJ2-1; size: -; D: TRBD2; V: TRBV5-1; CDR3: CASSPGGDPNEQFF; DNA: TGCGCCAGCAGTCCCGGGGGGGATCCGAATGAGCAGTTCTTC
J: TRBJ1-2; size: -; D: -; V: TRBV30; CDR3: CAWTTGFYGYTF; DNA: TGTGCCTGGACTACAGGGTTCTATGGCTACACCTTC
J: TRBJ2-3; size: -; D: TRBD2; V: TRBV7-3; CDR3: CASSPDGGVSADTQYF; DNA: TGTGCCAGCAGCCCAGATGGGGGGGTGAGCGCAGATACGCAGTATTTT
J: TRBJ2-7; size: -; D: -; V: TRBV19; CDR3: CASKATELTYEQYF; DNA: TGTGCCAGTAAGGCGACAGAACTAACCTACGAGCAGTACTTC
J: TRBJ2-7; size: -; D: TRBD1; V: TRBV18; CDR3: CASSPTGPYEQYF; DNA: TGTGCCAGCTCCCCGACAGGGCCCTACGAGCAGTACTTC
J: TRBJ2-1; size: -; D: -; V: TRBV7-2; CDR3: CASSPNGGPYNEQFF; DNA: TGTGCCAGCAGCCCGAACGGCGGGCCCTACAATGAGCAGTTCTTC
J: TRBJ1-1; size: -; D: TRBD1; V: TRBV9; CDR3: CASSVGIGDREDTEAFF; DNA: TGTGCCAGCAGCGTAGGTATAGGGGACAGGGAAGACACTGAAGCTTTCTTT
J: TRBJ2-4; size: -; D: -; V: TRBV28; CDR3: CASSEGTLKDIQYF; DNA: TGTGCCAGCAGTGAGGGGACACTTAAGGACATTCAGTACTTC
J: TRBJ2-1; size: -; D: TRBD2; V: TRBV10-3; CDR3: CAIRPTSGRANEQFF; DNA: TGTGCCATCAGGCCGACTAGCGGGAGGGCCAATGAGCAGTTCTTC
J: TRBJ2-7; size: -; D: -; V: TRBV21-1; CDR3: CASSSYLRRAAFKSYEQYF; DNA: TGTGCCAGCAGCAGTTATCTTCGCAGGGCTGCCTTTAAGTCCTACGAGCAGTACTTC
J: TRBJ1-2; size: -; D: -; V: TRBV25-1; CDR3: CASSALSQNYGYTF; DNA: TGTGCCAGCAGTGCTCTTTCACAGAACTATGGCTACACCTTC